This T cell receptor (beta chain) was observed in a study of memory CD4+ T cells and cytomegalovirus serostatus (dated by TCRdb to the late 2010s). Concerning the study at large: The 33 healthy Belgian adults in the cohort included 9 who were CMV seropositive and around 25 who were CMV seronegative. CD4+ memory TCRbeta repertoires of a Belgian cohort with known cytomegalovirus serostatus were sequenced in order to replicate a published TCR-based CMV serostatus classifier. Overall results and qualifications from the work: A median bootstrapped AUC of 0.95 with a 95% CI of 0.76-1.00 was achieved on the Belgian cohort by the original-framework classifier. The results were interpreted as suggesting that the CMV-associated TCR signature is largely present in the CD4+ memory repertoire. For CMV serostatus prediction, a median bootstrapped AUC of 0.95 was reached with the original framework, and a median bootstrapped AUC of around 0.9 was reached with a US-trained random forest. Unlike the original study, which covered naive and memory CD4+ and CD8+ populations, the Belgian study sequenced only CD4+CD45RO+ memory cells. Of 164 previously reported CMV-associated TCRbeta sequences, around 70 appeared in the CD4+ memory repertoires, each in one to five individuals.

V is pared back by 0 bases and J by 6 bases, with 2 bases lying between the germline termini. From cysteine to phenylalanine, the CDR3 is 11 amino acids long. The retained sequence is limited to the CDR3, 33 bases, with the frame set at the first base. CDR1 and CDR2, looked up from the germline V gene, are MRHNA and SNTAGT. A FACSAria II was used to sort memory CD4+ T cells, defined as single viable CD3+CD4+CD8-CD45RO+ cells. To determine CMV serostatus, a Roche Elecsys assay was used that detects serum IgG against CMV pp150, pp28, p38 and p52. Once the samples were thawed, total CD4+ T cells were enriched through positive selection using CD4 magnetic microbeads. The samples came from a separate study whose specific focus was interrogating the CD4+ T cell memory repertoire. Peripheral blood mononuclear cells were isolated and cryopreserved according to standard operating procedures, and serum was stored at -80 degrees C. CD3-PerCP (BW264/56), CD4-APC (RPA-T4), CD45RO-PE (UCHT1) and CD8-Pacific Orange (3B5) antibodies were used for staining, and non-viable cells were excluded with Sytox blue.

This clone was observed a few times. The antigen it recognizes is unknown. Base qualities are not provided; no much larger clone lies one nucleotide away. The Quick-DNA Microprep Kit was used to extract genomic DNA from the sorted cells. Amplification of TCRbeta DNA was done with the immunoSEQ hsTCRbeta kit, following the protocol from the manufacturer. TCRbeta libraries were sequenced on an Illumina MiSeq instrument. The paper's data handling went like this. Removing out-of-frame sequences left 2,204,828 distinct TCRbeta sequences, an average of about 73,000 per individual. Each individual was scored according to the count of roughly 160 previously reported CMV-associated TCRbeta sequences and the total productive distinct TCRbeta count. A beta-binomial model was reimplemented in Python, and scikit-learn random forests with default parameters were trained on data from the US cohort. Classifier performance on the Belgian cohort was summarized as median AUC with percentile confidence intervals over 10,000 bootstrap iterations. In its TCRdb copy, this immuneACCESS table keeps in-frame sequences only and misses some clones. Where compared with another copy, unresolved V genes explain less than half of these, and the others have no known cause. That table is the source of V, J and clone size, and D and trimming were worked out from the DNA. The sample table holds 25,000 or so clones, of which 76% were seen once. Around 1% of the sample goes to the ten largest clones.

The specimen sequenced was memory CD4+ T cells from blood. The chain is encoded by TRBV6-4 joined to TRBJ1-2; the D gene remains uncertain. The TCR was taken from an adult in good health and CMV-seronegative. The DNA reads as follows: TGTGCCAGCAGTGACTCCCATGGCTACACCTTC. It translates as CASSDSHGYTF.